Shown below are 29 T cell receptor beta chains from a single sample sequenced in a study of identical twins. MiXCR, applied by TCRdb to the 5' RACE reads, yields one record per CDR3 protein. Among 400,000 or so distinct CDR3 sequences, 7% to 9.5% were seen once, and the ten largest hold approximately 9.3%. Sequences were obtained from naive T cells sorted from blood. Receptor source: a woman aged 50 to 60 in good health.

This clonotype was detected ten times or more. The chain joins TRBV5-5 to TRBJ2-1, with 10 nucleotides matching TRBD2. This CDR3 spans 15 amino acids. The V and J ends lost 0 bases and 15 bases, in that order; junction bases with no gene match: 12. Looked up from germline, CDR1 is SGHKS and CDR2 is YYEKEE (reference sequence). The CDR3 DNA reads TGTGCCAGCAGCTTGGCCTCTAGCGGGAGAGCCCCTCGGTTCTTC. Protein: CASSLASSGRAPRFF.

This clonotype was found a few times. The chain carries TRBV6-5 and TRBJ2-7; TRBD2 matches at 7 bases. The CDR3 contains 14 residues. The V gene end was trimmed by 5 bases and the J gene end by 2 bases; junction bases not matched to a gene: 6. Germline lookup yields CDR1 MNHEY and CDR2 SVGAGI. The CDR3 bases are TGTGCCAGCAGTCAAAGCGGGGCTGCCTACGAGCAGTACTTC. Protein sequence: CASSQSGAAYEQYF.

The chain combines TRBV7-2 with TRBJ2-1; D is uncertain. The CDR3 covers 15 residues. Germline V gives CDR1 SGHTA, CDR2 FQGNSA. The V end was cut by 6 bases, the J end by 0 bases, with 12 bases between. Here the CDR3 DNA reads TGTGCCAGCAGACAAACACTGGTCTCCTACAATGAGCAGTTCTTC. Amino acids: CASRQTLVSYNEQFF.

This clonotype occurred many times. J is TRBJ1-3 and V is TRBV5-1; D is uncertain. This CDR3 is 15 amino acids long. Germline assignment: CDR1 SGHRS and CDR2 YFSETQ. The ends were cut back, 4 bases at V and 3 bases at J, with 14 bases in the middle. The CDR3 sequence is CASSPHSRDGNTIYF. The CDR3 bases are TGCGCCAGCAGCCCCCACAGCCGAGATGGAAACACCATATATTTT.

This clonotype was seen only a few times. The CDR3 DNA follows: TGTGCCACCAGTGACAACAGGGCGCGCTCCAATGAGCAGTTCTTC. It codes for CATSDNRARSNEQFF. The chain joins TRBV24-1 to TRBJ2-1; D is perhaps TRBD1 (6 bases). This CDR3 comprises 15 residues. CDR1 is KGHDR and CDR2 is SFDVKD in the germline V gene. Between the trimmed V and J ends, which lost 4 bases and 6 bases, there was a span of 15 bases.

This clonotype has more than one count but fewer than ten. The chain links TRBV29-1 to TRBJ1-1; D unresolved. This CDR3 is built from 10 residues. The germline V gene encodes CDR1 SQVTM and CDR2 ANQGSEA. Deletions cut 1 base from V and 6 bases from J, with 3 bases between. The CDR3 nucleotides read TGCAGCGTTGAAGGCCCTGAAGCTTTCTTT. Translation: CSVEGPEAFF.

The CDR3 sequence: CSALAGSPETQYF. In DNA, the CDR3 is TGCAGTGCCCTAGCGGGATCCCCAGAGACCCAGTACTTC. The rearrangement joins TRBV20-1 to TRBJ2-5, with 9 bases fitting TRBD2. Trimming removed 6 bases from V and 4 bases from J; junction bases left unmatched: 6. Germline loops: CDR1 DFQATT, CDR2 SNEGSKA (reference sequence). The CDR3 sequence is 13 residues long.

This clonotype appeared many times. J is TRBJ2-2 and V is TRBV6-1; 8 positions match TRBD1. CDR3 size: 16 residues. Per the germline V gene, CDR1 is MNHNS and CDR2 is SASEGT. The V and J ends lost 7 bases and 7 bases, in that order; junction bases with no gene match: 14. CDR3 loop: CASNKRTGGLGGELFF. CDR3 coding DNA: TGTGCCAGCAACAAACGTACAGGGGGGCTCGGCGGGGAGCTGTTTTTT.

This clonotype has ten or more counts. The genes are TRBV4-1 and TRBJ1-2; no definite D call. The CDR3 has 16 amino acids. From germline, CDR1 is MGHRA and CDR2 YSYEKL. V was trimmed by 3 bases and J by 4 bases, leaving 18 bases between them. This chain's CDR3 is CASSHQIGETSYGYTF. For the CDR3, the DNA is TGCGCCAGCAGCCATCAGATTGGGGAAACTTCCTATGGCTACACCTTC.

This clonotype has a count of ten or more. The chain has TRBV19 and TRBJ2-1, with 9 bases identical to TRBD2. Looked up from germline, CDR1 is LNHDA and CDR2 is SQIVND (reference sequence). V shed 6 bases and J 8 bases; nucleotides not matched to a gene: 5. The CDR3 spans 13 residues. The CDR3 loop reads CASRTSGGYEQFF. CDR3 nucleotides: TGTGCCAGTAGGACTAGCGGAGGCTATGAGCAGTTCTTC.

This clonotype was recorded at least ten times. The genes are TRBV5-1 and TRBJ2-1; no reliable D call. The V end lost 2 bases, the J end lost 5 bases, and 14 bases lay between the germline ends. Germline lookup yields CDR1 SGHRS and CDR2 YFSETQ. CDR3 size: 15 residues. CDR3 protein: CASSLMEILHNEQFF. DNA for the CDR3: TGCGCCAGCAGCTTAATGGAAATCCTCCACAATGAGCAGTTCTTC.

This clonotype was counted many times. The chain is built from TRBV29-1 and TRBJ1-6; 7 bases are shared with TRBD1. Germline assignment: CDR1 SQVTM and CDR2 ANQGSEA. J gave up 7 bases and V 5 bases, and 5 bases lay outside the gene matches. The CDR3 length is 13 residues. In DNA form, the CDR3 reads TGCAGCGTTCTCACAGGGGTCAATTCACCCCTCCACTTT. Translation: CSVLTGVNSPLHF.

The chain joins TRBV3-1 to TRBJ2-3, with 12 bases fitting TRBD2. J was trimmed by 0 bases and V by 8 bases; bases with no gene match: 6. This CDR3 region has 16 residues. From germline, CDR1 is LGHDT and CDR2 YNNKEL (reference sequence). The CDR3 reads CASGGLAGSSTDTQYF. The CDR3 bases are TGTGCCAGCGGCGGACTAGCGGGATCTAGCACAGATACGCAGTATTTT.

This rearrangement joins TRBV21-1 to TRBJ1-2. TRBV21-1 is labeled a pseudogene. The CDR3 has 15 residues. The CDR3 reads CASSKCPIGSNGYTF. CDR3 sequence (DNA): TGTGCCAGCAGCAAATGCCCGATAGGGTCGAATGGCTACACCTTC.

There are a few counts of this clonotype. The chain employs TRBV7-9 and TRBJ1-1; a weak D match, TRBD1 (5 bases). CDR1 is SEHNR and CDR2 is FQNEAQ in the germline V gene (reference sequence). Trimming shortened V by 2 bases and J by 8 bases, and 9 bases separated the two germline ends. The CDR3 has 12 residues. CDR3 amino acids: CASSLLGPEAFF. The CDR3 DNA follows: TGTGCCAGCAGCTTACTGGGACCAGAAGCTTTCTTT.

The rearrangement links TRBV18 to TRBJ2-3; weak D call: TRBD2 (6 bases). V lost 2 bases to trimming and J lost 4 bases, with 16 bases between them. Germline assignment: CDR1 KGHSH and CDR2 LQKENI. The CDR3 length is 16 residues. The CDR3 region has the DNA TGTGCCAGCTCACCATTAAAGGGTGTAGCGGCAGATACGCAGTATTTT. Its translation: CASSPLKGVAADTQYF.

The CDR3 protein is CASSGLASTYEQYV. In DNA form, the CDR3 reads TGTGCCAGCAGCGGACTAGCGAGTACCTACGAGCAGTACGTC. The chain has TRBV2 and TRBJ2-7; 9 bases map to TRBD2. The CDR3 runs to 14 residues. Trimming at V came to 6 bases and at J to 2 bases, leaving 5 bases not matched to a gene. The germline CDR1 and CDR2 sequences are SNHLY and FYNNEI.

Many counts were recorded for this clonotype. The rearrangement links TRBV12-3 or TRBV12-4 to TRBJ2-1; D gene uncertain. V dropped 6 bases and J dropped 13 bases, with 22 bases sitting between them. This CDR3 has 14 amino acids. CDR3 in DNA: TGTGCCAGCAGGCCCTTAAGTGTCTTAAATGTCCAGTTCTTC. Protein product: CASRPLSVLNVQFF.

The chain has TRBV24-1 and TRBJ1-4; D is ambiguous. The V end lost 8 bases, the J end lost 4 bases, and 4 bases lay between the germline ends. The CDR3 is 11 amino acids. Germline CDR1 and CDR2: KGHDR and SFDVKD. The CDR3 DNA reads TGTGCCACCATCGATAATGAAAAACTGTTTTTT. Translated: CATIDNEKLFF.

The J gene is TRBJ2-1, the V gene TRBV6-9; 9 bases match TRBD2. This CDR3 comprises 17 residues. The germline V gene encodes CDR1 MNHGY and CDR2 SVAAGI. V lost 2 bases and J lost 3; bases outside the gene matches: 8. The CDR3 reads CASSYGSSGTFYNEQFF. CDR3 sequence (DNA): TGTGCCAGCAGTTATGGGTCTAGCGGGACGTTCTACAATGAGCAGTTCTTC.

This clonotype occurred a few times. The J gene is TRBJ2-1, the V gene TRBV5-1; possibly TRBD2 for D (6 bases). Germline V CDR1 and CDR2: SGHRS, YFSETQ. The CDR3 runs 17 residues. The germline V and J ends were trimmed by 0 bases and 9 bases, with 22 bases remaining between them. The CDR3 spells CASSLGFGSGTGVEQFF. The CDR3 coding sequence is TGCGCCAGCAGCTTGGGGTTCGGTAGCGGTACCGGTGTTGAGCAGTTCTTC.

This clonotype was counted many times. The rearrangement links TRBV7-2 to TRBJ2-5; D is undetermined. V was clipped by 4 bases and J by 1 base, with 10 bases between them. Per germline, CDR1 SGHTA and CDR2 FQGNSA. The CDR3 is 14 residues long. For the CDR3, the DNA is TGTGCCAGCAGCTCCTCGGAGTTCCAAGAGACCCAGTACTTC. Encoded protein: CASSSSEFQETQYF. The complete variable domain, with remaining parts taken from reference TRBV7-2 and TRBJ2-5, reads GAGVSQSPSNKVTEKGKDVELRCDPISGHTALYWYRQSLGQGLEFLIYFQGNSAPDKSGLPSDRFSAERTGGSVSTLTIQRTQQEDSAVYLCASSSSEFQETQYFGPGTRLLVL.

This clonotype was detected only a few times. V is TRBV12-3 or TRBV12-4 and J is TRBJ2-7, with no clear D. Trimming removed 3 bases at V and 6 bases at J, with 12 bases between. The CDR3 is made up of 13 amino acids. The CDR3 here is CASSFGGGTEQYF. CDR3 DNA: TGTGCCAGCAGTTTTGGTGGTGGCACCGAGCAGTACTTC.

This clonotype was detected only a few times. The chain carries TRBV7-6 and TRBJ2-1, with 7 nucleotides matching TRBD2. The CDR3 has 17 amino acids. V shed 5 bases, J shed 8 bases, and the junction held 18 bases outside the gene matches. CDR1 SGHVS and CDR2 FNYEAQ come from the germline V gene. The CDR3 protein is CASSPIWTTRRGDEQFF. The DNA of the CDR3 is TGTGCCAGCAGCCCAATATGGACTACTCGCCGGGGGGATGAGCAGTTCTTC. The full variable domain, completed using reference TRBV7-6 and TRBJ2-1, is GAGVSQSPRYKVTKRGQDVALRCDPISGHVSLYWYRQALGQGPEFLTYFNYEAQQDKSGLPNDRFSAERPEGSISTLTIQRTEQRDSAMYRCASSPIWTTRRGDEQFFGPGTRLTVL.

In its sample, this clonotype was seen a few times. The chain is built from TRBV15 and TRBJ2-3; a possible D gene is TRBD1 (7 bases). The ends were cut back, 10 bases at V and 4 bases at J, with 21 bases in the middle. Per germline, CDR1 LNHNV and CDR2 YYDKDF (reference sequence). This CDR3 has 15 residues. This chain's CDR3 is CAIWTGLGRPDTQYF. The CDR3, as DNA: TGTGCCATATGGACAGGCCTGGGGAGGCCAGATACGCAGTATTTT.

The chain combines TRBV11-2 with TRBJ2-5, with TRBD2 matching 8 bases. Germline lookup yields CDR1 SGHAT and CDR2 FQNNGV. There are 16 residues in the CDR3. V dropped 2 bases and J dropped 5; count of bases not matched to a gene: 10. CDR3 region: CASSLSGSGIEETQYF. CDR3 DNA sequence: TGTGCCAGCAGCTTAAGCGGTAGCGGGATTGAGGAGACCCAGTACTTC.

The chain employs TRBV27 and TRBJ1-6; 7 positions match TRBD1. CDR1 and CDR2 from the germline V gene are MNHEY and SMNVEV (reference sequence). V was pared by 2 bases and J by 7 bases, with 14 bases of the junction left unmatched. The CDR3 totals 18 residues. The CDR3 nucleotides are TGTGCCAGCAGTTTAAAGGGTCGCAGGGGGATAGGAAATTCACCCCTCCACTTT. As protein: CASSLKGRRGIGNSPLHF.

The V call is TRBV11-2, the J call TRBJ2-7; 8 bases align to TRBD1. The V gene end was trimmed by 6 bases and the J gene end by 2 bases; junction bases not matched to a gene: 9. Per germline, CDR1 SGHAT and CDR2 FQNNGV. The CDR3 has 15 residues. The DNA of the CDR3 is TGTGCCAGCAGTTCCATCAGGACAGGGACCTACGAGCAGTACTTC. Translated: CASSSIRTGTYEQYF.

This clonotype was seen many times. This sequence joins TRBV4-1 and TRBJ1-1, with D hard to call. The germline V gene has CDR1 MGHRA and CDR2 YSYEKL. This CDR3 spans 15 amino acids. V lost 1 base to trimming and J lost 0 bases, with 9 bases between them. CDR3 nucleotide sequence: TGCGCCAGCAGCCAAGTGGAGACACTGAACACTGAAGCTTTCTTT. Translating gives CASSQVETLNTEAFF.